One and the same sample provided the 6 T cell receptor beta chains below, sequenced in a study of T cells in Graves' hyperthyroidism and ophthalmopathy. The TCR beta CDR3 regions underwent amplification using RNA transcripts as the source. First-round RT-PCR of the TCR CDR3 relied on the HTBI primer set. TCRdb called the multiplex PCR reads again in MiXCR, with one record for every CDR3 protein. Counted here are a few hundred thousand distinct CDR3 sequences, about 20% occurring once; the ten biggest clones make up 3.7%. Material for sequencing was blood. Source of these receptors: a woman aged 18-35 years with Graves' hyperthyroidism.

This clonotype has ten or more counts. This rearrangement joins TRBV10-3 to TRBJ1-1; TRBD1 matches at 8 bases. The CDR3 extends over 16 amino acids. Trimming at V came to 3 bases and at J to 6 bases, leaving 12 bases not matched to a gene. CDR1 ENHRY and CDR2 SYGVKD come from the germline V gene. The CDR3 region is CAISDSARGRRAEAFF. For the CDR3, the DNA is TGTGCCATCAGTGATAGTGCCAGGGGGCGTAGAGCTGAAGCTTTCTTT.

This clonotype was detected many times. The rearrangement joins TRBV12-3 or TRBV12-4 to TRBJ2-7; TRBD1 or TRBD2 may be the D gene (5 bases each). Trimming took 0 bases from V and 8 from J, leaving 8 bases between them. The CDR3 length is 12 residues. CDR3 protein: CASSLARGKQYF. CDR3 nucleotides: TGTGCCAGCAGTTTAGCGAGGGGCAAGCAGTACTTC.

This clonotype was seen only a few times. This chain joins TRBV10-3 and TRBJ2-2; D not certain. CDR1 ENHRY and CDR2 SYGVKD come from the germline V gene. The CDR3 spans 15 residues. Deletions cut 4 bases from V and 5 bases from J, with 14 bases between. DNA of the CDR3: TGTGCCATCAGTGCGCCGGTCACGGGTACCGGGGAGCTGTTTTTT. Its translation: CAISAPVTGTGELFF.

This clonotype appeared many times. The chain uses TRBV11-2 and TRBJ1-3; D gene unclear. The length of the CDR3 is 15 residues. Per germline, CDR1 SGHAT and CDR2 FQNNGV. Trimming took off 5 bases at V and 0 bases at J, with 11 bases between the two ends. CDR3 region: CASSLRTYSGNTIYF. The CDR3 bases are TGTGCCAGCAGCCTGAGGACGTACTCTGGAAACACCATATATTTT. Based on the CDR3 plus reference TRBV11-2 and TRBJ1-3, the full variable domain is EAGVAQSPRYKIIEKRQSVAFWCNPISGHATLYWYQQILGQGPKLLIQFQNNGVVDDSQLPKDRFSAERLKGVDSTLKIQPAKLEDSAVYLCASSLRTYSGNTIYFGEGSWLTVV.

The table lists this clonotype with many counts. J is TRBJ1-1 and V is TRBV9; possible D gene TRBD1, 5 bases. Trimming took 0 bases from V and 2 from J, leaving 11 bases between them. The CDR3 is 15 residues long. From germline, CDR1 is SGDLS and CDR2 YYNGEE. CDR3 region: CASSVDGALNTEAFF. In DNA form, the CDR3 reads TGTGCCAGCAGCGTAGATGGGGCCCTAAACACTGAAGCTTTCTTT.

This clonotype was seen many times. The CDR3 DNA sequence: TGTGCCAGCAGTTACTTCCAGGGTGCGAGAAACACCATATATTTT. It specifies CASSYFQGARNTIYF. The gene calls are TRBV6-2 or TRBV6-3 and TRBJ1-3; tentative D call: TRBD1 (5 bases). The V end was cut by 1 base, the J end by 5 bases, with 12 bases between. CDR3 size: 15 residues. Germline loops: CDR1 MNHEY, CDR2 SVGEGT.